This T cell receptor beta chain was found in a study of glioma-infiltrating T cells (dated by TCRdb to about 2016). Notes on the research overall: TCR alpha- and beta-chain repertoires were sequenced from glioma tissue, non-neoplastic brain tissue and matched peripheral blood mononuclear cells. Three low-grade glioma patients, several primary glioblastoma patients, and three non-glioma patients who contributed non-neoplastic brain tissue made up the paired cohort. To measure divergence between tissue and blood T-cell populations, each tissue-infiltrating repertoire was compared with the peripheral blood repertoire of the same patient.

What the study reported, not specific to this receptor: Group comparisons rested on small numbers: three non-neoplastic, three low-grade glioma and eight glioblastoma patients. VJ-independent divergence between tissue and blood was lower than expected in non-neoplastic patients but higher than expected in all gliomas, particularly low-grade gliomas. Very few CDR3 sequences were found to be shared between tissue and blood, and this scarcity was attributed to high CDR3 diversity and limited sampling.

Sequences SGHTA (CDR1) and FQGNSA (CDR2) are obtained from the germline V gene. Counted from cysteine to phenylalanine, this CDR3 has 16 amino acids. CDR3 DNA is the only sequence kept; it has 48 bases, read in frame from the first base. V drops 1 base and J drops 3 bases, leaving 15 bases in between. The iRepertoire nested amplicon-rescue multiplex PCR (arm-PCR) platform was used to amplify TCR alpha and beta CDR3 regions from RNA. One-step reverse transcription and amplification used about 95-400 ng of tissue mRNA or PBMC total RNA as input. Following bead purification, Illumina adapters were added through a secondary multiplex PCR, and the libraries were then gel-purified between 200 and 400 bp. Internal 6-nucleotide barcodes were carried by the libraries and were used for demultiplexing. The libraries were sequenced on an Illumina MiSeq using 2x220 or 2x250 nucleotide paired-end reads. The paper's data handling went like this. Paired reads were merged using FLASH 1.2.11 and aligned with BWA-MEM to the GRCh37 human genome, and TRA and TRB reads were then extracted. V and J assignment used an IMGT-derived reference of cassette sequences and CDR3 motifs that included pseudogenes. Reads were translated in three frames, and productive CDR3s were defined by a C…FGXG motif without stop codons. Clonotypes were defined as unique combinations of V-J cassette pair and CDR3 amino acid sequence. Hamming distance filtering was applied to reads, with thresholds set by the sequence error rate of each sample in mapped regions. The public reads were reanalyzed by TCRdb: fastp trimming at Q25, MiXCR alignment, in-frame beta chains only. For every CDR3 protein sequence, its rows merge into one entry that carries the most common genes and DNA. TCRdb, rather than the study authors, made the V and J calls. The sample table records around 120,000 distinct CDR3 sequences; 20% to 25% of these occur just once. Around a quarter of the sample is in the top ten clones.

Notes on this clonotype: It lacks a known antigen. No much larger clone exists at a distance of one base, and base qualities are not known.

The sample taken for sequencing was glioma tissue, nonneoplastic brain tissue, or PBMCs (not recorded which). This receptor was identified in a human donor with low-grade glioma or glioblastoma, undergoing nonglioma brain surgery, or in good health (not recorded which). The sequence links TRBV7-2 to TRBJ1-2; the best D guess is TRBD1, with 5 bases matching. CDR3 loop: CASSLERLGGYYGYTF. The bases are TGTGCCAGCAGCTTAGAGCGGTTGGGGGGGTACTATGGCTACACCTTC. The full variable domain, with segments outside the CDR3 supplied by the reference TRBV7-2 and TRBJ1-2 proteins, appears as GAGVSQSPSNKVTEKGKDVELRCDPISGHTALYWYRQSLGQGLEFLIYFQGNSAPDKSGLPSDRFSAERTGGSVSTLTIQRTQQEDSAVYLCASSLERLGGYYGYTFGSGTRLTVV.